This T cell receptor beta chain was recovered during a study of control samples from healthy donors and cancer patients. Sequencing used immunoSEQ multiplex PCR; TCRdb keeps in-frame clones, though not all of them. Among over 100,000 clones, 88% were seen once, and the ten largest hold approximately 3.5%. This CDR3 has 16 residues. Germline assignment: CDR1 SGDLS and CDR2 YYNGEE. V shed 2 bases, J shed 6 bases, and the junction held 9 bases outside the gene matches. Sequenced input: blood. This clonotype was sampled from a middle-aged man in good health. The chain combines TRBV9 with TRBJ1-2, with 11 bases that match TRBD1. The CDR3 here is CASSVGRDRGTHGYTF. In DNA, the CDR3 is TGTGCCAGCAGCGTGGGGCGGGACAGGGGGACCCATGGCTACACCTTC.